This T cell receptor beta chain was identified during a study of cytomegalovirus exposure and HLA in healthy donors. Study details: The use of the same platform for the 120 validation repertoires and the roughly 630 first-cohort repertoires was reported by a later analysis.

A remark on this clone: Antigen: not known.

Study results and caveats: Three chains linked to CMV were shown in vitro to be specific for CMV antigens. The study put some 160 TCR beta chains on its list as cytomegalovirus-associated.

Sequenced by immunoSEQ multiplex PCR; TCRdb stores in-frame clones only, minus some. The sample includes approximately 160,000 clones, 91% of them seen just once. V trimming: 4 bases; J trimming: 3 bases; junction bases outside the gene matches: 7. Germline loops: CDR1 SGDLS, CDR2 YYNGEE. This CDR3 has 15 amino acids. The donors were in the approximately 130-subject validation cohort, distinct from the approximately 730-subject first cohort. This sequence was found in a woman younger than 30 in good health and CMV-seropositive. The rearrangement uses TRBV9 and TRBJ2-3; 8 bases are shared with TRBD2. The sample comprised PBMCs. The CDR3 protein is CASSPMTSETDTQYF. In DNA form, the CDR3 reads TGTGCCAGCAGCCCCATGACTAGCGAGACAGATACGCAGTATTTT.